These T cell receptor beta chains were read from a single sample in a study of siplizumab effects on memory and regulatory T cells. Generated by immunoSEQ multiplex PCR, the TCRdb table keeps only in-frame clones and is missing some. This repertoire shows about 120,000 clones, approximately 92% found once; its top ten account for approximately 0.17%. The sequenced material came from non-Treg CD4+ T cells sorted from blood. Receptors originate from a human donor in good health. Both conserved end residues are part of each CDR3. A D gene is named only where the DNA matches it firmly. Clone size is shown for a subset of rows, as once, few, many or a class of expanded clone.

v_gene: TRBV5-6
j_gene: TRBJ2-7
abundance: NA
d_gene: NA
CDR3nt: TGTGCCAGCACCTGGGGGGAAATGTACGAGCAGTACTTC
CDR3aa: CASTWGEMYEQYF

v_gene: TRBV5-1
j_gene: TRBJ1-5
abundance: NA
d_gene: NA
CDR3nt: TGCGCCAGCAGCACAGGACAGCCCAATCAGCCCCAGCATTTT
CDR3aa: CASSTGQPNQPQHF

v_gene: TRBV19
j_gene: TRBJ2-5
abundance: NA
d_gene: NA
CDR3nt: TGTGCCAGTAGTCCATTCGGGACGAATGTGGGAGAGACCCAGTACTTC
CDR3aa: CASSPFGTNVGETQYF

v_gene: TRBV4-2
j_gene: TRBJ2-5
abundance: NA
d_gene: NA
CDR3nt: TGTGCCAGCAGAGGGGAGAGGGAAGAGACCCAGTACTTC
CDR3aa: CASRGEREETQYF

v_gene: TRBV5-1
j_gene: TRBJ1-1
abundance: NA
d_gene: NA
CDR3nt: TGCGCCAGCAGCTTGACGGGGAAGGAAGCTTTCTTT
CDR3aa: CASSLTGKEAFF

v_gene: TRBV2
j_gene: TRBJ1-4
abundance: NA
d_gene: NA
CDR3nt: TGTGCCAGCAAAAAGTTAGTTACTAATGAAAAACTGTTTTTT
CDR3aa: CASKKLVTNEKLFF

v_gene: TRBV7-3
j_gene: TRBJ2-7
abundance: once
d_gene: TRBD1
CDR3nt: TGTGCCAGCAGCCTAGGACAGGGGGCGGTTTACGAGCAGTACTTC
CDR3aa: CASSLGQGAVYEQYF

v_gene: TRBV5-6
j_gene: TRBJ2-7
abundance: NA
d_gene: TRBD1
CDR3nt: TGTGCCAGCAGCCTCCAGTACAGGGGACGCTACGAGCAGTACTTC
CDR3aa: CASSLQYRGRYEQYF

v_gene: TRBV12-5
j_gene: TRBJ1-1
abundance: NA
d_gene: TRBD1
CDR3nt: TGTGCTAGTGGTTTGGAAACGGACAGGGGCGCTGAAGCTTTCTTT
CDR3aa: CASGLETDRGAEAFF

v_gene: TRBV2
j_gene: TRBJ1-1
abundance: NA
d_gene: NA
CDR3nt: TGTGCCAGCACCCAAACCTCCGGAACCACTGAAGCTTTCTTT
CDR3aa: CASTQTSGTTEAFF

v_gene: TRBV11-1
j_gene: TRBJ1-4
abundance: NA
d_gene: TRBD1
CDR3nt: TGTGCCAGCAGCCTCGGACAGGCCGAAAAACTGTTTTTT
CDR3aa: CASSLGQAEKLFF

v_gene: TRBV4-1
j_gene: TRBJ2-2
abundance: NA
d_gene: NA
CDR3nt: TGCGCCAGCAGCCTACCAGACAGAGACACCGGGGAGCTGTTTTTT
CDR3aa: CASSLPDRDTGELFF

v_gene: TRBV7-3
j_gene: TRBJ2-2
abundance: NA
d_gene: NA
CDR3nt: TGTGCCAGCAGCTTAATCCCGGGGGATAACACCGGGGAGCTGTTTTTT
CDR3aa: CASSLIPGDNTGELFF

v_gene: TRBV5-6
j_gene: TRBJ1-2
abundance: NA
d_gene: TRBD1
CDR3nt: TGTGCCAGCAGCTTTATTGGTAGACAGGGCGAGGGCTACACCTTC
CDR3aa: CASSFIGRQGEGYTF

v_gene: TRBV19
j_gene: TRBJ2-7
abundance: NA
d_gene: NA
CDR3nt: TGTGCCAGTAGCGTCCGGACGACCTACGAGCAGTACTTC
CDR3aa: CASSVRTTYEQYF

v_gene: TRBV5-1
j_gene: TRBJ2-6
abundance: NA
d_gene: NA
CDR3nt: TGCGCCAGCAGCTTGGACCAGCCTACCTCTGGGGCCAACGTCCTGACTTTC
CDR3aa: CASSLDQPTSGANVLTF

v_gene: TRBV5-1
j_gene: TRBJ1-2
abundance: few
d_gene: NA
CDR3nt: TGCGCCAGCAGCTTGAATCAGGGAGAGGATGGCTACACCTTC
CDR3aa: CASSLNQGEDGYTF

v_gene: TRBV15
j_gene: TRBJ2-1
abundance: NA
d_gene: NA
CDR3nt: TGTGCCACCAGCAAACAGGTGTGGGATGAGCAGTTCTTC
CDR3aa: CATSKQVWDEQFF

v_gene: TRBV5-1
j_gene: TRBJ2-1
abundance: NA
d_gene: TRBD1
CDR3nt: TGCGCCAGCAGTCTAGGGGACAGCTACAATGAGCAGTTCTTC
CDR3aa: CASSLGDSYNEQFF

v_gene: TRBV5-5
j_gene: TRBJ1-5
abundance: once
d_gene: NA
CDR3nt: TGTGCCAGCAGCTCCACAGGGAATAGTCAGCCCCAGCATTTT
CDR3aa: CASSSTGNSQPQHF

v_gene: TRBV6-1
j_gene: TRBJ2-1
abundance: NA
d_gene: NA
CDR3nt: TGTGCCAGCATCTCCGGGAACAATGAGCAGTTCTTC
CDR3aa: CASISGNNEQFF

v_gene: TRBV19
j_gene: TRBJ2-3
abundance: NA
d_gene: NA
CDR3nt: TGTGCCAGTAGTAATCGGGGCGGGGGCACAGATACGCAGTATTTT
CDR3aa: CASSNRGGGTDTQYF

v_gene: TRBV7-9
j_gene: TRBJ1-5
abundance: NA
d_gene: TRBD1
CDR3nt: TGTGCCAGCAGCTTAGGAGGGGGCGGTGGCAATCAGCCCCAGCATTTT
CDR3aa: CASSLGGGGGNQPQHF

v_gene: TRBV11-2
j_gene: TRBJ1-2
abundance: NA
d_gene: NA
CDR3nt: TGTGCCAGCAGCCGTAATCAGGGTACGCAAGGCTACACCTTC
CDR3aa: CASSRNQGTQGYTF

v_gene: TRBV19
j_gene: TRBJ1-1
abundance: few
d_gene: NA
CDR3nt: TGTGCCAGTAGTTCGCAGGGAGGGAACACTGAAGCTTTCTTT
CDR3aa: CASSSQGGNTEAFF

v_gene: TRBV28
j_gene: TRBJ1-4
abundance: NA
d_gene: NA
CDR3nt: TGTGCCAGCAACAACAGGGCGACTAATGAAAAACTGTTTTTT
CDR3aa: CASNNRATNEKLFF

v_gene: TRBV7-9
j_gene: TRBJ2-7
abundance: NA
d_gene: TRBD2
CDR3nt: TGTGCCAGCAGCCCCGGGCAGCGGGGGGATTCCTACGAGCAGTACTTC
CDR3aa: CASSPGQRGDSYEQYF

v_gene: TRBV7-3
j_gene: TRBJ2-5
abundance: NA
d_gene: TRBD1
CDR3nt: TGTGCCAGCAGCGCGCACGGGACAGGGGGCGGCGGAGAGACCCAGTACTTC
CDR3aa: CASSAHGTGGGGETQYF

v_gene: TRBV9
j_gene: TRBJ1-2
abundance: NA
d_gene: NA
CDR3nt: TGTGCCAGCAGCGTAGACGTTGGGGGACTTACGGTCGATGGCTACACCTTC
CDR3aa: CASSVDVGGLTVDGYTF

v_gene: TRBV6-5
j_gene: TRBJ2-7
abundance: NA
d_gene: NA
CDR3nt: TGTGCCAGCAGAAGGCGGTGGCCCTCCTACGAGCAGTACTTC
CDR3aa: CASRRRWPSYEQYF

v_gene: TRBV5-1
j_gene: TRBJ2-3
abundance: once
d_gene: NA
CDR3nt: TGCGCCAGCAGAGTATCAGATACGCAGTATTTT
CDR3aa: CASRVSDTQYF

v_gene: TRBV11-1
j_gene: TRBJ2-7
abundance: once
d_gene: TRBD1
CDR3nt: TGTGCCAGCAGCTCGGGGACAGGCCCCTACGAGCAGTACTTC
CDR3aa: CASSSGTGPYEQYF

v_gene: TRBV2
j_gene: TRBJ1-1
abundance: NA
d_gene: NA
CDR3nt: TGTGCCAGCAGGAGAGGACAGCCGAACACTGAAGCTTTCTTT
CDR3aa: CASRRGQPNTEAFF

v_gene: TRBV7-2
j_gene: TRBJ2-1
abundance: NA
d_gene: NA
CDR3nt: TGTGCCAGCAGTCAGGCGGGGCCCAGGAATGAGCAGTTCTTC
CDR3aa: CASSQAGPRNEQFF

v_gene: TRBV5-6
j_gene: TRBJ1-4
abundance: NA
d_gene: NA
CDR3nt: TGTGCCAGCAGCGTGGACCTCGGGGGTGAAAAACTGTTTTTT
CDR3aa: CASSVDLGGEKLFF

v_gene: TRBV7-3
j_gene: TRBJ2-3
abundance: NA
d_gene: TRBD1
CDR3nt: TGTGCCAGCAGCCCAGGGGGCACCCGCACAGATACGCAGTATTTT
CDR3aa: CASSPGGTRTDTQYF

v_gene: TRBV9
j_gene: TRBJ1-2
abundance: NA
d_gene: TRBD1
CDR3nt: TGTGCCAGCAGCGCAACCGGGACAGCCTATGGCTACACCTTC
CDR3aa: CASSATGTAYGYTF

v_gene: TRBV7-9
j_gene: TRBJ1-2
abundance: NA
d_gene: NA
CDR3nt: TGTGCCAGCAGCCGGGGGAATTGGAACTATGGCTACACCTTC
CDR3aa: CASSRGNWNYGYTF

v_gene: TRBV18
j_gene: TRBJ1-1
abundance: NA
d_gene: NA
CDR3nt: TGTGCCAGCTCGACGAGCATGAACACTGAAGCTTTCTTT
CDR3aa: CASSTSMNTEAFF

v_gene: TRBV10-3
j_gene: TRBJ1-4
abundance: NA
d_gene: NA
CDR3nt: TGTGCCATCAGTGAGGCCGGCAGTCTTGGGGGACTTTATAATGAAAAACTGTTTTTT
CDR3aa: CAISEAGSLGGLYNEKLFF

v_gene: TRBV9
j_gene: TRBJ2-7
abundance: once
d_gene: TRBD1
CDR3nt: TGTGCCAGCAGCGTAGTGCAGGGGGATTCCTACGAGCAGTACTTC
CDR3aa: CASSVVQGDSYEQYF

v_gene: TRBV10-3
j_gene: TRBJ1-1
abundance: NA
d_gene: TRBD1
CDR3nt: TGTGCCATCAGTCCACGGGACAGCGACACTGAAGCTTTCTTT
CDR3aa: CAISPRDSDTEAFF

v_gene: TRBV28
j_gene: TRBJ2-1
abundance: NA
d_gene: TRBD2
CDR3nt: TGTGCCAGCAGCGCCTCTGCGGGGGGATCCTACAATGAGCAGTTCTTC
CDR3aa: CASSASAGGSYNEQFF

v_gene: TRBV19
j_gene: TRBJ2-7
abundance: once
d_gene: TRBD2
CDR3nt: TGTGCCAGCTGCTCGGGACTACCCCCCTACGAGCAGTACTTC
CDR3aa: CASCSGLPPYEQYF

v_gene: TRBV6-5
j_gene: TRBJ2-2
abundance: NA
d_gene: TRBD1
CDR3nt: TGTGCCAGCAGTCGACAGGGCCAAGGCGGGGAGCTGTTTTTT
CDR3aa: CASSRQGQGGELFF

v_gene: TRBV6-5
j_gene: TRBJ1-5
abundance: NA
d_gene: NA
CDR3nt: TGTGCCAGCAGACCCGGACAGCTCAATCAGCCCCAGCATTTT
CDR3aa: CASRPGQLNQPQHF

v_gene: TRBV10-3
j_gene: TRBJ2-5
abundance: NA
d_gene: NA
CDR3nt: TGTGCCATCATATTGAGCGAACAAGAGACCCAGTACTTC
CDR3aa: CAIILSEQETQYF

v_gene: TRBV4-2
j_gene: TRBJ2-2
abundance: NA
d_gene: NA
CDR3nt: TGTGCCAGCAGCCAAATGGAGCAGGGAATGAACACCGGGGAGCTGTTTTTT
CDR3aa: CASSQMEQGMNTGELFF

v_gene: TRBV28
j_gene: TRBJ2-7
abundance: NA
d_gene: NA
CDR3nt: TGTGCCAGCAGTTTATCTGACAGTTTCCTCGAGCAGTACTTC
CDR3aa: CASSLSDSFLEQYF

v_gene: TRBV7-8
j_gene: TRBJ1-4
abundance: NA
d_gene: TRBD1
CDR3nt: TGTGCCAGCAGCTCCTCGGACAGGGAAGTTGAAAAACTGTTTTTT
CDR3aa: CASSSSDREVEKLFF